This TCR beta chain was documented in a study of beta chain features in type 1 diabetes. Germline-derived CDR1 and CDR2 are SQVTM and ANQGSEA. Trimming took 5 bases from V and 9 from J; bases not matched to a gene: 20. The CDR3 totals 18 residues. The study's findings and limits: Shorter TCRB CDR3s, moderately but significantly so, were found in Type 1 diabetes patients in all four CD4+ subsets.

The whole isolated RNA underwent reverse transcription, so sequencing captured expressed TCRB transcripts. The assay was immunoSEQ multiplex PCR, and TCRdb's table has in-frame clones only and misses some. Among about 280,000 clones listed, 15% were seen once. On this clone: What it binds is unknown.

This chain links TRBV29-1 with TRBJ2-1, with TRBD2 matching over 12 bases. This clonotype was sampled from a man younger than 30 with type 1 diabetes. Input material: naive CD4+ T cells from blood. The CDR3: CSVSRDRLAGGPGGEQFF. In DNA form, the CDR3 reads TGCAGCGTTTCCCGGGACCGGCTAGCGGGGGGGCCAGGGGGTGAGCAGTTCTTC.